The 8 T cell receptor beta chains below come from one sample, sequenced in a study of vaccination effects on CD4 cells after COVID-19 (dated by TCRdb to 2022 to 2024). To identify antigen-specific CD4+ T cell clonotypes by their expansion, the ViraFEST assay first stimulated PBMC with viral peptide pools and then applied TCR sequencing. After 10 days of culture, CD4+ T cells were isolated with the EasySep CD4+ T cell isolation kit. Each participant got two doses of an mRNA SARS-CoV-2 vaccine, either BNT162b2 or mRNA-1273. Library preparation employed the immunoSEQ multiplex PCR assay. What TCRdb holds here is the immuneACCESS table cut down to in-frame rearrangements. Part of the clones is not present; checked against another copy, under half of the missing clones reflect an unresolved V gene, and the others are unexplained. For this sample there are 25,000 to 30,000 clones; over 75% appear just once. The top ten clonotypes cover approximately 6.1% of the sample.

Their specific antigens are unknown. The starting material was CD4+ T cells from PBMCs cultured with SARS-CoV-2 spike peptides, obtained after COVID-19 vaccination. The sample's cell subset or site label, decoded: SARS-CoV-2 spike overlapping peptide pool stimulation. Receptor source: a human donor who received a COVID-19 vaccine. Some clones in this sample may be carry-over from other donors' samples.

The chain joins TRBV27 to TRBJ1-2; a possible D gene is TRBD1 (6 bases). The V end was cut by 0 bases, the J end by 3 bases, with 11 bases between. Germline-derived CDR1 and CDR2 are MNHEY and SMNVEV (reference sequence). This CDR3 comprises 15 residues. For the CDR3, the DNA is TGTGCCAGCAGTTTATCGGGGGGCTTTGACTATGGCTACACCTTC. This translates into CASSLSGGFDYGYTF.

The gene calls are TRBV7-2 and TRBJ1-6; D uncertain. Germline V lookup: CDR1 SGHTA, CDR2 FQGNSA. The CDR3 sequence is 14 residues long. Trimming left V 1 base short and J 8 bases short, with 9 bases between. CDR3 amino acids: CASSLDVGYSPLHF. CDR3 nucleotide sequence: TGTGCCAGCAGCTTAGATGTGGGGTATTCACCCCTCCACTTT.

The V gene is TRBV4-1, the J gene TRBJ1-6, with D unresolved. This CDR3 contains 18 residues. Germline lookup yields CDR1 MGHRA and CDR2 YSYEKL. Trimming took 0 bases from V and 9 from J, leaving 21 bases between them. In DNA form, the CDR3 reads TGCGCCAGCAGCCAAGATAACCAGAGGACCACTCGAATTTCACCCCTCCACTTT. It codes for CASSQDNQRTTRISPLHF.

V and J are TRBV4-1 and TRBJ2-5, with 7 positions matching TRBD1. V was pared by 4 bases and J by 1 base, with 6 bases of the junction left unmatched. There are 15 residues in the CDR3. Germline V gene lookup returns CDR1 MGHRA and CDR2 YSYEKL. As DNA, the CDR3 is TGCGCCAGCAGCCGAGAAGGGACAGTCCAAGAGACCCAGTACTTC. It encodes CASSREGTVQETQYF.

CDR3 DNA sequence: TGTGCCAGCAGCTTAGTGATTGCGGGTCAGTACAATGAGCAGTTCTTC. This gives the protein CASSLVIAGQYNEQFF. J is TRBJ2-1 and V is TRBV11-2; perhaps TRBD2 as D (5 bases). V was pared by 1 base and J by 4 bases, with 14 bases between. Germline values: CDR1 SGHAT, CDR2 FQNNGV. The CDR3 covers 16 residues.

The rearrangement uses TRBV4-3 and TRBJ1-1; 8 bases are shared with TRBD1. CDR3 length: 18 amino acids. V trimming: 1 base; J trimming: 6 bases; junction bases outside the gene matches: 16. CDR1 and CDR2 from the germline V gene are LGHNA and YSLEER. The CDR3 nucleotides are TGCGCCAGCAGCCAAGGGTCGTCAGGGGGCGCCTGGAGTGCTGAAGCTTTCTTT. It yields the protein CASSQGSSGGAWSAEAFF.

The rearrangement joins TRBV5-6 to TRBJ2-1, with 9 bases matching TRBD1. The length of the CDR3 is 15 residues. Germline V lookup: CDR1 SGHDT, CDR2 YYEEEE. The junction had 3 bases not matched to a gene; V was cut back by 0 bases and J by 5 bases. CDR3 coding DNA: TGTGCCAGCAGCTTGGGGGGACAGGGACACAATGAGCAGTTCTTC. It specifies CASSLGGQGHNEQFF. The complete variable domain, with remaining parts taken from reference TRBV5-6 and TRBJ2-1, reads DAGVTQSPTHLIKTRGQQVTLRCSPKSGHDTVSWYQQALGQGPQFIFQYYEEEERQRGNFPDRFSGHQFPNYSSELNVNALLLGDSALYLCASSLGGQGHNEQFFGPGTRLTVL.

The rearrangement links TRBV18 to TRBJ2-2, with D possibly matching TRBD1 (7 bases). V lost 1 base to trimming and J lost 5 bases, with 11 bases between them. CDR1 is KGHSH, CDR2 LQKENI, per germline. There are 15 residues in the CDR3. CDR3 sequence reads: CASSPRQGGTGELFF. CDR3 DNA: TGTGCCAGCTCACCACGACAGGGAGGAACCGGGGAGCTGTTTTTT.